A single T cell receptor (beta chain) is shown here with its context. These data belong to a study of shared clonotypes between healthy human individuals. TCRdb's copy holds only in-frame clones and misses some; the assay was immunoSEQ multiplex PCR. The sample shows about 1 million clones, about 80% of them seen only once. The source material was memory CD4+ T cells sorted from blood. Subset indicated: CD45RA-negative fraction. The source is a young man in good health.

The CDR3 loop is CASSEGWGIGANVLTF. In DNA form, the CDR3 reads TGTGCCAGCAGCGAAGGGTGGGGAATCGGGGCCAACGTCCTGACTTTC. V is TRBV5-8 and J is TRBJ2-6; D ambiguous. Germline V gene lookup returns CDR1 SGHTS and CDR2 YDEGEE. The CDR3 is 16 residues long. V gave up 4 bases and J gave up 4 bases, with 15 bases separating them.